The rows below give T cell receptor beta chains drawn from one sample of a study of blood T cells in healthy people across ages. Each CDR3 protein is one row after TCRdb ran MiXCR on the 5' RACE reads. This sample has about 1.1 million distinct CDR3 sequences; about two fifths occur once, and the top ten carry around 13%. Material for sequencing was blood. The receptors originated from a young man in good health. CDR3s include the opening cysteine and the closing phenylalanine or tryptophan. A D gene is named only where the DNA matches it firmly. The listing skips clone size in some rows; elsewhere it reads once, few, many or a size class.

abundance | j_gene | d_gene | v_gene | CDR3nt | CDR3aa
- | TRBJ2-3 | - | TRBV4-3 | TGCGCCAGCAGCCAAGGCCGATTTTGGGACGGCCTCGGCACAGATACGCAGTATTTT | CASSQGRFWDGLGTDTQYF
few | TRBJ2-7 | - | TRBV9 | TGTGCCAGCAGCCCACTATCTAGGGGGTTCGAGCAGTACTTC | CASSPLSRGFEQYF
- | TRBJ1-5 | - | TRBV21-1 | TGTGCCAGCAGCAGGATACCGGACAGGGTCGGCAATCAGCCCCAGCATTTT | CASSRIPDRVGNQPQHF
many | TRBJ1-4 | - | TRBV7-2 | TGTGCCAGCAGCTCAGAGGCTAATGAAAAACTGTTTTTT | CASSSEANEKLFF
- | TRBJ1-4 | - | TRBV7-2 | TGTGCCAGCAGCATAGAGGCTAATGAAAAACTGTCTTTT | CASSIEANEKLSF
- | TRBJ2-1 | TRBD1 | TRBV7-9 | TGTGCCAGCAGCTTGGGCGCCCGGGACAGGGGCTACAATGAGCAGTTCTTC | CASSLGARDRGYNEQFF
- | TRBJ1-1 | - | TRBV9 | TGTGCCAGCAGCGTGGAGGCAGGGCGGAACACTGAAGCTTTCTTT | CASSVEAGRNTEAFF
- | TRBJ1-5 | - | TRBV20-1 | TGCAGTGGGCTAGCGGCGGCCCACAGAAGTCAGCCCCAGCATTTT | CSGLAAAHRSQPQHF
- | TRBJ2-2 | - | TRBV9 | TGTGCCAGCAGCCCTACACCGACGGTCGGGGAGCTGTTTTTT | CASSPTPTVGELFF
- | TRBJ2-3 | - | TRBV12-3/TRBV12-4 | TGTGCCAACAGGGCTCTTGGACGGAGCACAGATACGCAGTATTTT | CANRALGRSTDTQYF
- | TRBJ1-1 | - | TRBV21-1 | TGTGCCAGCAGCAAAGCGCTCAATGGGGGGAACACTGAAGCTTTCTTT | CASSKALNGGNTEAFF
- | TRBJ1-1 | - | TRBV29-1 | TGCAGCGTTGAAAGGGGCGGAAGGGAAGCTTTCTTT | CSVERGGREAFF
few | TRBJ1-5 | TRBD1 | TRBV6-1 | TGTGCCAGCAGTGGGACAGGGGATCAGCCCCAGCATTTT | CASSGTGDQPQHF
- | TRBJ1-2 | TRBD1 | TRBV12-3/TRBV12-4 | TGTGCCAGCAGTTTATTCTGGGACAGAGACGAAGGTGGCTACACCTTC | CASSLFWDRDEGGYTF
- | TRBJ1-4 | - | TRBV6-1 | TGTGCCAGCACTCCCTCTCGGGGGGGTGCGAATGAAAAACTGTTTTTT | CASTPSRGGANEKLFF
- | TRBJ2-1 | TRBD2 | TRBV5-1 | TGCGCCAGCAGCCCGGGACTAGCGGGGGGACCTTACAATGAGCAGTTCTTC | CASSPGLAGGPYNEQFF
- | TRBJ2-7 | - | TRBV27 | TGTGCCAGCAGTTTAGTTGGCGGGGTCGCCTACGAGCAGTACTTC | CASSLVGGVAYEQYF
- | TRBJ2-4 | - | TRBV7-8 | TGTGCCAGCAGCACTACAGGGTTAGCCAAAAACATTCAGTACTTC | CASSTTGLAKNIQYF
- | TRBJ2-5 | TRBD2 | TRBV5-1 | TGCGCCAGCAGCTTGGTAGCGGGGAAAAACAATGAGCAGTACTTC | CASSLVAGKNNEQYF
- | TRBJ2-3 | TRBD2 | TRBV5-1 | TGCGCCAGCAGCCGCATAGCGGGGGGCCGCAGCACAGATATGCAGTATTTT | CASSRIAGGRSTDMQYF
few | TRBJ2-3 | - | TRBV20-1 | TGCAGTGCAAGCACTACAACCCTGCAGTATTTT | CSASTTTLQYF
- | TRBJ2-3 | - | TRBV6-6 | TGTGCCAGCAGTTACCCAGCCGGGGAGACAGATACGCAGTATTTT | CASSYPAGETDTQYF
- | TRBJ1-1 | - | TRBV2 | TGTGCCAGCAGTGAAGCAGCCGATCACCTCATGAACACTGAAGCTTTCTTT | CASSEAADHLMNTEAFF
few | TRBJ2-5 | - | TRBV27 | TGTGCCAGCAGTCCCGGGACGCCTTACAATGAGCAGTACTTC | CASSPGTPYNEQYF
few | TRBJ2-1 | TRBD1 | TRBV28 | TGTGCCAGCAGTCCCATCGGGACAGAGTACAATGAGCAGTTCTTC | CASSPIGTEYNEQFF